This TCR beta chain is drawn from a study of cytomegalovirus exposure and HLA in healthy donors. This CDR3 comprises 15 residues. V was cut by 0 bases and J by 1 base, with 9 bases left in between. Germline CDR1 LNHNV, CDR2 YYDKDF (reference sequence). The primer mix had 60 Vbeta and 13 Jbeta primers. The repertoire was sequenced with immunoSEQ multiplex PCR; TCRdb's copy has only in-frame clones and lacks some. This sample has approximately 280,000 clones, with about nine tenths found just once. This clone was seen just once. The sequence was collected from a man aged 40-49 years in good health and CMV-seropositive. Sequenced material: PBMCs. The rearrangement links TRBV15 to TRBJ1-1, with D possibly being TRBD1 (6 bases). CDR3 amino acids: CATSRETGRNTEAFF. CDR3 nucleotide sequence: TGTGCCACCAGCAGAGAAACAGGGCGGAACACTGAAGCTTTCTTT.